Shown below are 29 T cell receptor beta chains from a single sample sequenced in a study of blood T cell repertoires in COVID-19. Clones were read by immunoSEQ multiplex PCR, and TCRdb kept only the in-frame ones, dropping some. The sample shows about 69,000 clones, 65% to 85% of them seen only once. The specimen sequenced was peripheral blood. The source of these receptors is a man in his sixties with acute or convalescent COVID-19.

V and J are TRBV7-6 and TRBJ2-1; perhaps TRBD2 as D (5 bases). Per the germline V gene, CDR1 is SGHVS and CDR2 is FNYEAQ. The CDR3 sequence is 15 residues long. Trimming shortened V by 2 bases and J by 4 bases, and 12 bases separated the two germline ends. Written as DNA, the CDR3 is TGTGCCAGCAGCTTAAGCGGTGACCCGTACAATGAGCAGTTCTTC. It yields the protein CASSLSGDPYNEQFF.

This clone was counted only a few times. The chain recombines TRBV4-1 with TRBJ2-7; 7 bases fit TRBD2. There are 16 residues in the CDR3. The V and J ends lost 5 bases and 2 bases, in that order; junction bases with no gene match: 12. In germline, CDR1 is MGHRA, CDR2 YSYEKL. CDR3 DNA: TGCGCCAGCAGCTCATTGGGGGAGGGTTTTCCCTACGAGCAGTACTTC. It is translated as CASSSLGEGFPYEQYF.

This chain uses TRBV11-3 with TRBJ2-3; TRBD2 matches 7 bases. V lost 1 base and J lost 6; bases outside the gene matches: 4. Germline-derived CDR1 and CDR2 are SGHNT and YENEEA. The CDR3 consists of 14 residues. Written as DNA, the CDR3 is TGTGCCAGCAGCTTAGGCCTAGCGGTCGATACGCAGTATTTT. Its translation is CASSLGLAVDTQYF.

The V gene is TRBV7-9, the J gene TRBJ2-7, with TRBD1 matching 7 bases. The V and J ends lost 3 bases and 3 bases, in that order; junction bases with no gene match: 5. The CDR3 consists of 14 residues. The germline CDR1 and CDR2 sequences are SEHNR and FQNEAQ (reference sequence). The CDR3, as DNA: TGTGCCAGCAGCTTGCCGGACAGGTACTACGAGCAGTACTTC. Translating it yields CASSLPDRYYEQYF.

The chain joins TRBV5-1 to TRBJ1-4, with 8 bases that match TRBD1. The CDR3 is 17 amino acids. The germline gives CDR1 SGHRS, CDR2 YFSETQ. The trim removed 3 bases at V and 0 bases at J, leaving 7 bases unmatched. The CDR3 coding sequence is TGCGCCAGCAGCTCCGGGACAGGCCTTTCAACTAATGAAAAACTGTTTTTT. Encoded protein: CASSSGTGLSTNEKLFF.

The J gene is TRBJ1-3, the V gene TRBV7-2; 8 nucleotides align to TRBD1. J gave up 2 bases and V 1 base, and 4 bases lay outside the gene matches. Germline-derived CDR1 and CDR2 are SGHTA and FQGNSA. CDR3 length: 16 amino acids. The CDR3 loop is CASSLVGQGTGNTIYF. CDR3 sequence (DNA): TGTGCCAGCAGCTTAGTAGGACAGGGCACTGGAAACACCATATATTTT.

J is TRBJ2-1 and V is TRBV2, with D perhaps TRBD2 (6 bases). Per the germline V gene, CDR1 is SNHLY and CDR2 is FYNNEI. V gave up 5 bases and J gave up 8 bases, with 22 bases separating them. The CDR3 covers 16 residues. The CDR3 protein is CASSQVGLAINDEQFF. The DNA of the CDR3 is TGTGCCAGCAGTCAAGTGGGACTGGCCATTAACGATGAGCAGTTCTTC. The variable domain in full, completed from reference TRBV2 and TRBJ2-1, reads EPEVTQTPSHQVTQMGQEVILRCVPISNHLYFYWYRQILGQKVEFLVSFYNNEISEKSEIFDDQFSVERPDGSNFTLKIRSTKLEDSAMYFCASSQVGLAINDEQFFGPGTRLTVL.

Only one count was recorded for this clone. This chain connects TRBV18 to TRBJ2-2; D remains unclear. Looked up from germline, CDR1 is KGHSH and CDR2 is LQKENI. There are 11 residues in the CDR3. Trimming stripped 4 bases from V and 8 bases from J, with 5 bases between. CDR3 loop: CASSQRGELFF. CDR3 bases: TGTGCCAGCTCACAGAGGGGGGAGCTGTTTTTT. The variable domain in full, with the rest retrieved from reference TRBV18 and TRBJ2-2, is NAGVMQNPRHLVRRRGQEARLRCSPMKGHSHVYWYRQLPEEGLKFMVYLQKENIIDESGMPKERFSAEFPKEGPSILRIQQVVRGDSAAYFCASSQRGELFFGEGSRLTVL.

This rearrangement joins TRBV29-1 to TRBJ1-1, with D unresolved. V lost 8 bases and J 1 base, leaving 17 bases between the germline ends. Germline assignment: CDR1 SQVTM and CDR2 ANQGSEA. The CDR3 has 14 residues. CDR3 protein: CSFLAGLANTEAFF. The CDR3, as DNA: TGCAGCTTCTTGGCTGGACTCGCGAACACTGAAGCTTTCTTT.

This chain joins TRBV3-1 (or the pseudogene TRBV3-2) and TRBJ2-7; tentative D call: TRBD1 (5 bases). Germline CDR1 is LGHDT and CDR2 is YNNKEL (reference sequence). This CDR3 region has 17 residues. V lost 5 bases and J 4 bases, leaving 24 bases between the germline ends. The CDR3 DNA reads TGTGCCAGCAGCTTCCGGCCAGGGATCAACAACCCTTACGAGCAGTACTTC. It encodes CASSFRPGINNPYEQYF.

This clone has a handful of counts. V is TRBV30 and J is TRBJ1-3; 7 nucleotides line up with TRBD1. Germline V gene sequence: CDR1 GTSNPN, CDR2 SVGIG (reference sequence). This CDR3 is built from 15 residues. Unmatched junction bases numbered 6, after V lost 4 bases and J lost 0 bases. The CDR3 nucleotides read TGTGCCTGGACCCGGGACAGAGTCTCTGGAAACACCATATATTTT. Residues: CAWTRDRVSGNTIYF.

The gene calls are TRBV5-1 and TRBJ1-1, with 7 bases aligning to TRBD1. J was trimmed by 5 bases and V by 4 bases; bases with no gene match: 11. This CDR3 is 15 amino acids long. The germline CDR1 and CDR2 sequences are SGHRS and YFSETQ. CDR3: CASSTEGGQMTEAFF. In DNA form, the CDR3 reads TGCGCCAGCAGCACTGAGGGGGGACAGATGACTGAAGCTTTCTTT.

The chain has TRBV7-2 and TRBJ2-3, with D perhaps TRBD1 (8 bases). Trimming shortened V by 4 bases and J by 5 bases, and 22 bases separated the two germline ends. The CDR3 is 17 residues long. Germline V CDR1 and CDR2: SGHTA, FQGNSA. The CDR3 spells CASSSGAGQGGGDTQYF. Here the CDR3 DNA reads TGTGCCAGCAGCTCAGGGGCAGGACAGGGAGGGGGAGATACGCAGTATTTT.

The chain carries TRBV6-5 and TRBJ2-2, with a possible D match to TRBD1 (6 bases). Per germline, CDR1 MNHEY and CDR2 SVGAGI. The CDR3 loop spans 15 amino acids. V was cut by 7 bases and J by 6 bases, with 18 bases left in between. This CDR3 reads CASNRRGGGAGELFF. In DNA form, the CDR3 reads TGTGCCAGCAACCGACGTGGGGGCGGCGCCGGGGAGCTGTTTTTT.

The J gene is TRBJ2-5, the V gene TRBV29-1, with TRBD2 identical over 9 bases. The trim removed 6 bases at V and 1 base at J, leaving 6 bases unmatched. Germline lookup yields CDR1 SQVTM and CDR2 ANQGSEA. The CDR3 runs 14 residues. CDR3 amino acids: CSVAGTSRQETQYF. CDR3 DNA: TGCAGCGTGGCCGGGACTAGCCGCCAAGAGACCCAGTACTTC.

The rearrangement links TRBV11-1 to TRBJ2-5; TRBD1 matches 10 bases. V trimming: 10 bases; J trimming: 5 bases; junction bases outside the gene matches: 13. In germline, CDR1 is SGHAT, CDR2 FQDESV (reference sequence). The length of the CDR3 is 15 residues. The CDR3 region has the DNA TGTGCCACCTCCCGGGACAGGGGCCCACTGGAGACCCAGTACTTC. Its translation is CATSRDRGPLETQYF.

This clone was counted a single time. The chain has TRBV7-2 and TRBJ1-3; tentatively, D is TRBD1 (5 bases). Germline CDR1 SGHTA, CDR2 FQGNSA. Trimming left V 2 bases short and J 1 base short, with 9 bases between. CDR3 length equals 15 residues. The chain's CDR3 is CASSLQTESGNTIYF. CDR3 sequence (DNA): TGTGCCAGCAGCTTACAGACAGAATCTGGAAACACCATATATTTT. The full variable domain, its missing parts supplied by reference TRBV7-2 and TRBJ1-3, is GAGVSQSPSNKVTEKGKDVELRCDPISGHTALYWYRQSLGQGLEFLIYFQGNSAPDKSGLPSDRFSAERTGGSVSTLTIQRTQQEDSAVYLCASSLQTESGNTIYFGEGSWLTVV.

In this sample, this clone turned up once. This rearrangement joins TRBV19 to TRBJ1-5; no reliable D call. Germline values: CDR1 LNHDA, CDR2 SQIVND (reference sequence). V lost 2 bases and J 0 bases, leaving 5 bases between the germline ends. The CDR3 has 14 amino acids. CDR3 sequence: CASSIQNSNQPQHF. The CDR3 region has the DNA TGTGCCAGTAGTATACAAAATAGCAATCAGCCCCAGCATTTT.

The chain carries TRBV6-5 and TRBJ1-2; 8 positions agree with TRBD1. The CDR3 totals 15 residues. The germline V gene encodes CDR1 MNHEY and CDR2 SVGAGI. The trim removed 0 bases at V and 8 bases at J, leaving 8 bases unmatched. For the CDR3, the DNA is TGTGCCAGCAGTTACTCTACCCGACAGGGGATGGGCTACACCTTC. Its protein is CASSYSTRQGMGYTF.

This clone has only one observation. The rearrangement uses TRBV5-4 and TRBJ1-2, with D maybe TRBD1 (6 bases). Germline V gene data show CDR1 as SGHNT and CDR2 as YYREEE (reference sequence). The CDR3 sequence is 16 residues long. V dropped 4 bases and J dropped 0 bases, with 16 bases sitting between them. The CDR3 reads CASSTGTRPSNYGYTF. DNA for the CDR3: TGTGCCAGCAGCACCGGGACAAGGCCATCTAACTATGGCTACACCTTC.

The J gene is TRBJ2-3, the V gene TRBV7-2; TRBD1 aligns across 7 bases. The length of the CDR3 is 16 residues. V was clipped by 0 bases and J by 4 bases; unmatched bases: 7. CDR1 and CDR2 (germline): SGHTA, FQGNSA. The CDR3 protein is CASSLALSTGADTQYF. The CDR3 nucleotides are TGTGCCAGCAGCTTAGCCCTCTCCACAGGGGCAGATACGCAGTATTTT. The full variable domain, its missing parts supplied by reference TRBV7-2 and TRBJ2-3, is GAGVSQSPSNKVTEKGKDVELRCDPISGHTALYWYRQSLGQGLEFLIYFQGNSAPDKSGLPSDRFSAERTGGSVSTLTIQRTQQEDSAVYLCASSLALSTGADTQYFGPGTRLTVL.

The chain is built from TRBV30 and TRBJ2-5, with D unclear. Germline assignment: CDR1 GTSNPN and CDR2 SVGIG (reference sequence). This CDR3 is 13 amino acids long. V lost 0 bases, J lost 5 bases, and 10 bases lay in between. The DNA for the CDR3 is TGTGCCTGGAGTGTACAGTACTCGGAGACCCAGTACTTC. It codes for CAWSVQYSETQYF.

The chain employs TRBV2 and TRBJ1-5; the match to TRBD1 covers 8 bases. V lost 4 bases to trimming and J lost 5 bases; unmatched junction nucleotides: 4. The CDR3 length is 14 residues. Germline V gene data show CDR1 as SNHLY and CDR2 as FYNNEI. This chain's CDR3 is CASSGTGGDQPQHF. CDR3 sequence (DNA): TGTGCCAGCAGTGGTACAGGGGGAGATCAGCCCCAGCATTTT. The whole variable domain, remainder taken from reference TRBV2 and TRBJ1-5, is EPEVTQTPSHQVTQMGQEVILRCVPISNHLYFYWYRQILGQKVEFLVSFYNNEISEKSEIFDDQFSVERPDGSNFTLKIRSTKLEDSAMYFCASSGTGGDQPQHFGDGTRLSIL.

The chain recombines TRBV6-2 or TRBV6-3 with TRBJ2-5, with 11 bases matching TRBD2. Unmatched junction bases numbered 4, after V lost 6 bases and J lost 4 bases. Germline loops: CDR1 MNHEY, CDR2 SVGEGT. The CDR3 contains 14 residues. CDR3 sequence: CASSSTSGGETQYF. For the CDR3, the DNA is TGTGCCAGCAGCTCTACTAGCGGGGGAGAGACCCAGTACTTC.

V gene TRBV6-5 combines with J gene TRBJ1-2; possible D gene TRBD1, 5 bases. This CDR3 has 16 amino acids. Per the germline V gene, CDR1 is MNHEY and CDR2 is SVGAGI. V lost 0 bases and J 7 bases, leaving 18 bases between the germline ends. The CDR3 region has the DNA TGTGCCAGCAGTTACTCACCCTTGGCAGGGATGGGTGGCTACACCTTC. Translating it yields CASSYSPLAGMGGYTF.

This clone was seen a few times. V usage is TRBV7-9 and J usage is TRBJ2-1, with 10 bases identical to TRBD2. The trim removed 1 base at V and 8 bases at J, leaving 5 bases unmatched. There are 15 residues in the CDR3. Germline loops: CDR1 SEHNR, CDR2 FQNEAQ (reference sequence). This CDR3 reads CASSLGSGGAHEQFF. The CDR3 nucleotides read TGTGCCAGCAGCTTAGGGAGCGGGGGGGCGCATGAGCAGTTCTTC.

V usage is TRBV3-1 (or the pseudogene TRBV3-2) and J usage is TRBJ2-1, with D perhaps matching TRBD2 (6 bases). This CDR3 has 16 amino acids. Trimming took 4 bases from V and 6 from J, leaving 19 bases between them. Germline V gene data show CDR1 as LGHDT and CDR2 as YNNKEL (reference sequence). CDR3 sequence (DNA): TGTGCCAGCAGCCTTATCGGCCTCGGGGGAATCAATGAGCAGTTCTTC. It encodes CASSLIGLGGINEQFF.

This clone was detected a few times. The chain carries TRBV5-6 and TRBJ1-2; TRBD1 aligns across 7 bases. V lost 0 bases, J lost 2 bases, and 1 base stayed unmatched. This CDR3 comprises 14 residues. The germline V gene encodes CDR1 SGHDT and CDR2 YYEEEE. The CDR3 DNA sequence: TGTGCCAGCAGCTTGGTACAGGGGAACTATGGCTACACCTTC. This translates into CASSLVQGNYGYTF.

This clone occurred once. The V call is TRBV2, the J call TRBJ1-1; 9 positions match TRBD1. The CDR3 runs to 14 residues. V lost 4 bases to trimming and J lost 4 bases; unmatched junction nucleotides: 4. From germline, CDR1 is SNHLY and CDR2 FYNNEI. The chain's CDR3 is CASSVQGAVTEAFF. In DNA form, the CDR3 reads TGTGCCAGCAGTGTACAGGGGGCCGTCACTGAAGCTTTCTTT.